The 30 T cell receptor beta chains listed next were all sequenced from one sample in a study of Graves' ophthalmopathy and Graves' hyperthyroidism. The study amplified TCR beta CDR3 regions using RNA transcripts. The first-round RT-PCR employed HTBI primers together with the Qiagen OneStep RT-PCR kit. A multiplex PCR was then performed as the second round. TCRdb re-derived calls from the multiplex PCR reads in MiXCR, one entry per CDR3 protein. The table includes roughly 600,000 distinct CDR3 sequences, less than 45% detected once. The sequenced sample was peripheral blood or thyroid tissue (not recorded which). The receptors were sampled from an adult man with Graves' hyperthyroidism.

This clonotype showed up many times. V and J are TRBV6-5 and TRBJ1-5, with D maybe TRBD1 (6 bases). The CDR3 extends over 14 amino acids. Germline values: CDR1 MNHEY, CDR2 SVGAGI. Trimming cost V 2 bases and J 4 bases, with 9 bases left between them. CDR3 in DNA: TGTGCCAGCAGTTACGAGGGGGGAAATCAGCCCCAGCATTTT. Translating it yields CASSYEGGNQPQHF.

Many counts were recorded for this clonotype. The chain is built from TRBV4-1 and TRBJ2-2, with D hard to call. The V and J ends lost 4 bases and 1 base respectively, with 7 bases between them. CDR1 and CDR2 (germline): MGHRA, YSYEKL. The CDR3 has 14 amino acids. The CDR3 sequence is CASSRQVNTGELFF. CDR3 in DNA: TGCGCCAGCAGCCGTCAGGTGAACACCGGGGAGCTGTTTTTT.

This clonotype was counted between two and nine times. The gene calls are TRBV6-5 and TRBJ2-7, with 14 bases lining up with TRBD2. Germline loops: CDR1 MNHEY, CDR2 SVGAGI. V shed 5 bases, J shed 7 bases, and the junction held 7 bases outside the gene matches. CDR3 length equals 15 residues. The chain's CDR3 is CASSRGTSGSREQYF. The CDR3 DNA is TGTGCCAGCAGTCGCGGGACTAGCGGGAGTAGGGAGCAGTACTTC.

The rearrangement uses TRBV29-1 and TRBJ1-2; 11 bases fit TRBD1. J was trimmed by 10 bases and V by 4 bases; bases with no gene match: 2. The CDR3 spans 11 residues. The V gene's germline CDR1 is SQVTM and CDR2 ANQGSEA. DNA of the CDR3: TGCAGCGTTGGGGGACAGGGGGTCTACACCTTC. Translated, it gives CSVGGQGVYTF.

This clonotype was observed many times. This chain uses TRBV2 with TRBJ2-5; D possibly uses TRBD1 or TRBD2 (5 bases each). The germline V and J ends were trimmed by 6 bases and 1 base, with 21 bases remaining between them. The CDR3 is 17 residues long. Germline V gene data show CDR1 as SNHLY and CDR2 as FYNNEI. The CDR3 coding sequence is TGTGCCAGCAGGGCTCCCGGGACCTCTAAAATCCAAGAGACCCAGTACTTC. Translation gives CASRAPGTSKIQETQYF. Complete variable domain (other parts from reference TRBV2 and TRBJ2-5): EPEVTQTPSHQVTQMGQEVILRCVPISNHLYFYWYRQILGQKVEFLVSFYNNEISEKSEIFDDQFSVERPDGSNFTLKIRSTKLEDSAMYFCASRAPGTSKIQETQYFGPGTRLLVL.

The genes are TRBV12-3 or TRBV12-4 and TRBJ2-2, with D tentatively TRBD2 (6 bases). Deletions cut 3 bases from V and 8 bases from J, with 13 bases between. The length of the CDR3 is 14 residues. CDR3 nucleotide sequence: TGTGCCAGCAGTTTTTCCGCGGGAAGGGGGGAGCTGTTTTTT. Residues: CASSFSAGRGELFF.

The chain combines TRBV7-2 with TRBJ2-3, with D possibly TRBD2 on 6 matching bases. This CDR3 is built from 15 residues. Trimming removed 1 base from V and 4 bases from J, with 12 bases in between. CDR1 and CDR2 (germline): SGHTA, FQGNSA. The CDR3 sequence is CASSLGGDGADTQYF. The CDR3 DNA reads as TGTGCCAGCAGCTTAGGGGGGGACGGGGCAGATACGCAGTATTTT.

The chain joins TRBV29-1 to TRBJ2-3, with 8 bases that match TRBD1. CDR3 length: 13 amino acids. CDR1 SQVTM and CDR2 ANQGSEA come from the germline V gene. V lost 8 bases to trimming and J lost 2 bases; unmatched junction nucleotides: 6. CDR3 bases: TGCAGCATGGACAGGGAGTACACAGATACGCAGTATTTT. Translating it yields CSMDREYTDTQYF.

This clonotype was counted ten times or more. The rearrangement joins TRBV7-2 to TRBJ2-5, with 8 bases matching TRBD1. Unmatched junction bases numbered 3, after V lost 3 bases and J lost 3 bases. Looked up from germline, CDR1 is SGHTA and CDR2 is FQGNSA. The CDR3 totals 14 residues. CDR3: CASSFDRGEETQYF. In DNA, the CDR3 is TGTGCCAGCAGCTTCGACAGGGGAGAAGAGACCCAGTACTTC.

The V and J genes are TRBV10-3 and TRBJ1-1; the match to TRBD1 covers 10 bases. Unmatched junction bases numbered 10, after V lost 6 bases and J lost 6 bases. Germline loops: CDR1 ENHRY, CDR2 SYGVKD. The CDR3 consists of 15 residues. The CDR3 here is CAISAGTGALAEAFF. The CDR3, as DNA: TGTGCCATCAGCGCCGGGACAGGGGCGCTGGCTGAAGCTTTCTTT.

This chain connects TRBV2 to TRBJ2-5; possible D gene TRBD2, 5 bases. Germline V gives CDR1 SNHLY, CDR2 FYNNEI. Trimming stripped 6 bases from V and 5 bases from J, with 16 bases between. The CDR3 is 14 residues long. CDR3 DNA: TGTGCCAGCAGCCGAGGGTCGATCGGGGAGACCCAGTACTTC. Residues: CASSRGSIGETQYF.

This clonotype has only a few counts. This chain uses TRBV3-1 with TRBJ1-2; 7 bases are shared with TRBD1. The V gene end was trimmed by 1 base and the J gene end by 0 bases; junction bases not matched to a gene: 2. The germline V gene has CDR1 LGHDT and CDR2 YNNKEL (reference sequence). The CDR3 has 15 amino acids. CDR3 sequence (DNA): TGTGCCAGCAGCCAAGCAACAGGGGCTAACTATGGCTACACCTTC. Its translation is CASSQATGANYGYTF.

The rearrangement joins TRBV7-9 to TRBJ1-2; TRBD1 matches at 7 bases. The length of the CDR3 is 15 residues. The J segment lost 4 bases and the V segment lost 3 bases, leaving 8 bases of the junction unmatched. Germline V gene data show CDR1 as SEHNR and CDR2 as FQNEAQ (reference sequence). This CDR3 reads CASSLDRTGAYGYTF. The DNA for the CDR3 is TGTGCCAGCAGCTTGGATCGAACAGGGGCCTATGGCTACACCTTC.

DNA of the CDR3: TGTGCCAGCAGCTTAAAACGGCGACAGCCCTACTACGGGGGTGAGCAGTACTTC. Its translation: CASSLKRRQPYYGGEQYF. The chain links TRBV7-2 to TRBJ2-7; D may be TRBD2 (6 bases). Trimming stripped 2 bases from V and 7 bases from J, with 27 bases between. The germline V gene encodes CDR1 SGHTA and CDR2 FQGNSA. The CDR3 length is 18 residues.

A note on this clonotype: At one end the junction does not follow the germline gene, possibly because of a read error. The chain carries TRBV10-2 and TRBJ2-7; the match to TRBD2 covers 8 bases. CDR3 length: 16 amino acids. CDR1 is WSHSY and CDR2 is SAAADI in the germline V gene. In DNA form, the CDR3 reads TGTACCAGCTCACCATTTGGGGCGGGAGGACACTACGAGCAGTACTTC. Amino acid sequence: CTSSPFGAGGHYEQYF.

In regard to this clonotype: Possible read error: a much larger clone is one base away. V gene TRBV20-1 combines with J gene TRBJ2-7, with 7 bases identical to TRBD2. Germline assignment: CDR1 DFQATT and CDR2 SNEGSKA (reference sequence). V was pared by 1 base and J by 9 bases, with 6 bases of the junction left unmatched. The length of the CDR3 is 12 residues. The CDR3 protein is CSARGGGVRQYF. As DNA, the CDR3 is TGCAGTGCTAGAGGGGGGGGAGTTCGGCAGTACTTC.

This clonotype was detected ten times or more. This chain joins TRBV19 and TRBJ2-7, with 9 bases identical to TRBD1. Per germline, CDR1 LNHDA and CDR2 SQIVND (reference sequence). The CDR3 runs to 16 residues. V lost 5 bases to trimming and J lost 1 base; unmatched junction nucleotides: 9. The CDR3, as DNA: TGTGCCAGTAGTTTCACCCCGGGACAGGGATCCTACGAGCAGTACTTC. Its translation is CASSFTPGQGSYEQYF.

This clonotype has ten or more counts. The J gene is TRBJ2-7, the V gene TRBV29-1; 11 bases align to TRBD1. This CDR3 spans 15 amino acids. Germline lookup yields CDR1 SQVTM and CDR2 ANQGSEA. The J segment lost 0 bases and the V segment lost 6 bases, leaving 7 bases of the junction unmatched. DNA of the CDR3: TGCAGCGTCCCCGTCGGGACAGGGGGCTCCTACGAGCAGTACTTC. Residues: CSVPVGTGGSYEQYF.

CDR3 in DNA: TGTGCCAGTGGGGTGGTAAAAGCGGGGGCGAACACCGGGGAGCTGTTTTTT. As protein: CASGVVKAGANTGELFF. The rearrangement joins TRBV19 to TRBJ2-2; 8 bases are shared with TRBD2. Per the germline V gene, CDR1 is LNHDA and CDR2 is SQIVND (reference sequence). The V gene end was trimmed by 8 bases and the J gene end by 0 bases; junction bases not matched to a gene: 11. This CDR3 has 17 residues.

CDR3 residues: CASSLDWTGPGGTQYF. The CDR3 nucleotides read TGCGCCAGCAGCTTGGACTGGACAGGGCCCGGGGGGACCCAGTACTTC. This chain links TRBV5-1 with TRBJ2-5; TRBD1 agrees at 8 bases. V dropped 0 bases and J dropped 7; count of bases not matched to a gene: 11. The CDR3 has 16 amino acids. CDR1 is SGHRS and CDR2 is YFSETQ in the germline V gene.

In regard to this clonotype: The junction departs from the called germline gene at one end, perhaps through a read error. This chain links TRBV10-3 with TRBJ1-2; D possibly corresponds to TRBD1 (5 bases). Looked up from germline, CDR1 is ENHRY and CDR2 is SYGVKD. CDR3 length: 15 amino acids. The chain's CDR3 is CASSYSGGSNYGYTF. The CDR3 region has the DNA TGTGCCAGCAGTTACTCGGGGGGATCAAACTATGGCTACACCTTC.

In this sample, this clonotype turned up many times. In DNA, the CDR3 is TGCAGCGTTGTGTGGACAGGGGGCTTATACGAGCAGTACTTC. This translates into CSVVWTGGLYEQYF. V gene TRBV29-1 combines with J gene TRBJ2-7, with 11 bases lining up with TRBD1. V gave up 4 bases and J gave up 4 bases; unmatched junction bases: 6. Germline V CDR1 and CDR2: SQVTM, ANQGSEA. The CDR3 has 14 residues.

This clonotype was observed many times. The V and J genes are TRBV7-8 and TRBJ1-6; 8 bases match TRBD1. The CDR3 length is 14 residues. Germline V lookup: CDR1 SGHVS, CDR2 FQNEAQ. V lost 4 bases to trimming and J lost 9 bases; unmatched junction nucleotides: 5. CDR3 sequence (DNA): TGTGCCAGCAGCTCCACAGGGGGACTTTCACCCCTCCACTTT. It encodes CASSSTGGLSPLHF.

This clonotype was observed many times. V gene TRBV7-9 combines with J gene TRBJ1-1; D uncertain. CDR3 size: 11 residues. V gave up 1 base and J gave up 9 bases, with 6 bases separating them. Germline V gene lookup returns CDR1 SEHNR and CDR2 FQNEAQ (reference sequence). The CDR3 bases are TGTGCCAGCAGCTTAGGAGAGAAAGCTTTCTTT. Its protein is CASSLGEKAFF.

In this sample, this clonotype turned up many times. This chain links TRBV7-2 with TRBJ1-3; tentatively, D is TRBD1 (5 bases). CDR3 length: 15 residues. Between the trimmed V and J ends, which lost 1 base and 4 bases, there was a span of 11 bases. The germline gives CDR1 SGHTA, CDR2 FQGNSA. The DNA for the CDR3 is TGTGCCAGCAGCTTAGGGGGGGAGGGGGGAAACACCATATATTTT. Translating gives CASSLGGEGGNTIYF.

This clonotype was counted ten times or more. Possible read error: a much larger clone is one base away. The V call is TRBV29-1, the J call TRBJ1-2, with 7 bases that match TRBD1. CDR3 length equals 12 residues. V lost 7 bases and J lost 2; bases outside the gene matches: 4. CDR1 SQVTM and CDR2 ANQGSEA come from the germline V gene. Here the CDR3 DNA reads TGCAGCGGAATGGACAGGAACTATGGCTACACCTTC. It translates to CSGMDRNYGYTF. Full variable domain (rest looked up from reference TRBV29-1 and TRBJ1-2): SAVISQKPSRDICQRGTSLTIQCQVDSQVTMMFWYRQQPGQSLTLIATANQGSEATYESGFVIDKFPISRPNLTFSTLTVSNMSPEDSSIYLCSGMDRNYGYTFGSGTRLTVV.

The chain uses TRBV29-1 and TRBJ2-2; 7 bases match TRBD1. The CDR3 length is 15 residues. V dropped 7 bases and J dropped 0; count of bases not matched to a gene: 8. Germline CDR1 reads SQVTM; CDR2 reads ANQGSEA. The CDR3 DNA reads TGCAGCGGAGAACCCGGGACAGCGAACACCGGGGAGCTGTTTTTT. Its translation: CSGEPGTANTGELFF.

The V call is TRBV20-1, the J call TRBJ2-2; D possibly corresponds to TRBD1 (5 bases). The V gene lost 0 bases and the J gene lost 7 bases, with 6 bases spanning the gap. The CDR3 extends over 12 amino acids. Per germline, CDR1 DFQATT and CDR2 SNEGSKA (reference sequence). The CDR3 spells CSAREGVGELFF. The DNA of the CDR3 is TGCAGTGCTAGAGAAGGGGTCGGGGAGCTGTTTTTT.

In this sample, this clonotype turned up many times. This chain links TRBV19 with TRBJ2-5; 11 bases align to TRBD2. Germline V gene sequence: CDR1 LNHDA, CDR2 SQIVND (reference sequence). J was trimmed by 0 bases and V by 3 bases; bases with no gene match: 6. This CDR3 spans 17 amino acids. CDR3 loop: CASSILAGGMYQETQYF. CDR3 bases: TGTGCCAGTAGTATCTTAGCGGGAGGGATGTACCAAGAGACCCAGTACTTC.

This clonotype was picked up a small number of times. The rearrangement joins TRBV10-3 to TRBJ1-5; D is possibly TRBD1 (5 bases). The CDR3 contains 15 residues. V lost 5 bases to trimming and J lost 7 bases, with 18 bases between them. Germline CDR1 is ENHRY and CDR2 is SYGVKD. CDR3 residues: CAISSTAGVGQPQHF. The CDR3 bases are TGTGCCATCAGTTCCACCGCGGGGGTAGGGCAGCCCCAGCATTTT.